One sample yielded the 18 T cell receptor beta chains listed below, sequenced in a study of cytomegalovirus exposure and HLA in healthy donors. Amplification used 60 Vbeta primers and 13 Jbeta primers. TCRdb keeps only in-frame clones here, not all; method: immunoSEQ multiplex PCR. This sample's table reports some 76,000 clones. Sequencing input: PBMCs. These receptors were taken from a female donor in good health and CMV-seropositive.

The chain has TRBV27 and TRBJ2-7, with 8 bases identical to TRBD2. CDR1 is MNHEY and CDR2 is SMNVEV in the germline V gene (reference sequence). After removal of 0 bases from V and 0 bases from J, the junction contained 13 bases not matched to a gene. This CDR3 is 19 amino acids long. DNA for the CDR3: TGTGCCAGCAGTTTATCGTCGGTAGCGGGAAACGTAAACTCCTACGAGCAGTACTTC. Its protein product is CASSLSSVAGNVNSYEQYF.

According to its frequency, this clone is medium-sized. CDR3 DNA sequence: TGTGCCAGCAGCCTAGGAACCTACTCTGGAAACACCATATATTTT. Amino acid sequence: CASSLGTYSGNTIYF. The chain employs TRBV7-2 and TRBJ1-3; D not resolved. Trimming took off 5 bases at V and 0 bases at J, with 11 bases between the two ends. Germline CDR1 SGHTA, CDR2 FQGNSA. The CDR3 extends over 15 amino acids. The full variable domain, in which reference TRBV7-2 and TRBJ1-3 provide the parts outside the CDR3, is GAGVSQSPSNKVTEKGKDVELRCDPISGHTALYWYRQSLGQGLEFLIYFQGNSAPDKSGLPSDRFSAERTGGSVSTLTIQRTQQEDSAVYLCASSLGTYSGNTIYFGEGSWLTVV.

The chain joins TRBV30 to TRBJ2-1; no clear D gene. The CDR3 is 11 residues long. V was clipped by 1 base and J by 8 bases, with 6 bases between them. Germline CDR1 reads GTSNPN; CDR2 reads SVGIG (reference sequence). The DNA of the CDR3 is TGTGCCTGGAGTGGAGGCTATGAGCAGTTCTTC. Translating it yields CAWSGGYEQFF.

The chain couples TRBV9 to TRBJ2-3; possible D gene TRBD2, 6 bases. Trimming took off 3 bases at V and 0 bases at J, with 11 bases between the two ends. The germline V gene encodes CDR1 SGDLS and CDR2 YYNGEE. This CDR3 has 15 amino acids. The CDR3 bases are TGTGCCAGCAGCGCCAGGACTATGAGCACAGATACGCAGTATTTT. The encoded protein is CASSARTMSTDTQYF.

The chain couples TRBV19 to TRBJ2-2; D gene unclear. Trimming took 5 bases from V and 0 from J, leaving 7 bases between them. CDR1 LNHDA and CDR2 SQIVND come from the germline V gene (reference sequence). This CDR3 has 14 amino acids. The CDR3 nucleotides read TGTGCCAGTAGTTCCGTAGCGAACACCGGGGAGCTGTTTTTT. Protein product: CASSSVANTGELFF.

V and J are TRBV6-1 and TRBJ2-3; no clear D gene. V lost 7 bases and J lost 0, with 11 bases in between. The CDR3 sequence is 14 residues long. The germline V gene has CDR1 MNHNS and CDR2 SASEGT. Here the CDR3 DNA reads TGTGCCAGCAAGCAAATGACTAGCACAGATACGCAGTATTTT. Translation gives CASKQMTSTDTQYF.

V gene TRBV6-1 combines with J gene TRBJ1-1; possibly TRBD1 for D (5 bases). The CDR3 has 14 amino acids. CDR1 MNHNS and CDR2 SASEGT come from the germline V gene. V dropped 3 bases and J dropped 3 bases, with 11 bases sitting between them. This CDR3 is CASSDRRGDTEAFF. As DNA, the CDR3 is TGTGCCAGCAGTGATCGAAGGGGCGACACTGAAGCTTTCTTT.

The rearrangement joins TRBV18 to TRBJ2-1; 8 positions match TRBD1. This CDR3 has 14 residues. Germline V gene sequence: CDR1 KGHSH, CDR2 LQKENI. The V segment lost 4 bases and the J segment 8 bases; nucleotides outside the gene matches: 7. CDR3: CASSQATGDDEQFF. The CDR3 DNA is TGTGCCAGCTCACAAGCGACAGGGGACGATGAGCAGTTCTTC.

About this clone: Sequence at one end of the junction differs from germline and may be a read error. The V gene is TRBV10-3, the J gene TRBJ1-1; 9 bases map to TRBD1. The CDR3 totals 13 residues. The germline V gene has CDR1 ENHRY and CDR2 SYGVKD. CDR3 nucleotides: TGCGCCACGAGCTGGACAGGGGAAACTGAAGCTTTCTTT. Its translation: CATSWTGETEAFF.

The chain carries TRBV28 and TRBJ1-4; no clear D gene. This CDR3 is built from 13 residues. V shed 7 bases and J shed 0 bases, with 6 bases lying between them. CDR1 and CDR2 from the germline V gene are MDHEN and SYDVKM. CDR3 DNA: TGTGCCAGCAATTATGCAACTAATGAAAAACTGTTTTTT. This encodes CASNYATNEKLFF.

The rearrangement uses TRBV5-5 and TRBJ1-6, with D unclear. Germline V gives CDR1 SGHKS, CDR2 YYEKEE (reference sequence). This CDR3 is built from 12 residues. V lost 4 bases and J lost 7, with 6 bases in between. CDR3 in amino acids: CASSGLNSPLHF. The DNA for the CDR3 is TGTGCCAGCAGCGGACTCAATTCACCCCTCCACTTT.

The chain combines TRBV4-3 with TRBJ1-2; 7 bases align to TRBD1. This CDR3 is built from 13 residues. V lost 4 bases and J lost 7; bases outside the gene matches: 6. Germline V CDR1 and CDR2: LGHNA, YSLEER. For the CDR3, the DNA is TGCGCCAGCAGCCGCGACAGGGCTAGTGGCTACACCTTC. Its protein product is CASSRDRASGYTF.

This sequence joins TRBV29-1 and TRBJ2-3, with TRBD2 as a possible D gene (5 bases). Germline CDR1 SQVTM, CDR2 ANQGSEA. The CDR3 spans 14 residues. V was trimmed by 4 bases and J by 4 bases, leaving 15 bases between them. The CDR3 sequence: CSVVVVGAADTQYF. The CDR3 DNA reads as TGCAGCGTTGTTGTCGTGGGAGCCGCAGATACGCAGTATTTT.

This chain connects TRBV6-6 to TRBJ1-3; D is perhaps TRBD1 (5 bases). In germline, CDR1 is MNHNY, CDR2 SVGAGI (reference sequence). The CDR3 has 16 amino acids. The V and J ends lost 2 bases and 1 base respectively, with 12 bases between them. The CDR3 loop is CASSYTLDSSGNTIYF. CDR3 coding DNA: TGTGCCAGCAGTTACACCCTCGACAGTTCTGGAAACACCATATATTTT.

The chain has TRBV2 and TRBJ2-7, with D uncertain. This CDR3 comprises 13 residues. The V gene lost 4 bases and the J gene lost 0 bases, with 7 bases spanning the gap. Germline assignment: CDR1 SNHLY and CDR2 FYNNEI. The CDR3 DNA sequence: TGTGCCAGCAGTGCCCCTTTCTCCTACGAGCAGTACTTC. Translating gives CASSAPFSYEQYF.

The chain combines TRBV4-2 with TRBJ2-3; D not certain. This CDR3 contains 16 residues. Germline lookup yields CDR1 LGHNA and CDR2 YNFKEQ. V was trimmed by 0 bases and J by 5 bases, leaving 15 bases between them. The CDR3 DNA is TGTGCCAGCAGCCAAGATCTATCCGCCTCGGGAGATACGCAGTATTTT. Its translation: CASSQDLSASGDTQYF.

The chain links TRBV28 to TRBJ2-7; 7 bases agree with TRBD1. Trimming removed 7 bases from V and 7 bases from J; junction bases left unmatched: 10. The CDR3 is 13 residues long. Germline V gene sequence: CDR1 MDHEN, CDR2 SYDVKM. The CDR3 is CASTGGSLGEQYF. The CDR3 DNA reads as TGTGCCAGCACAGGGGGTTCTCTGGGGGAGCAGTACTTC. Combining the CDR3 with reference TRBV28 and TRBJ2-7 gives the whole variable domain DVKVTQSSRYLVKRTGEKVFLECVQDMDHENMFWYRQDPGLGLRLIYFSYDVKMKEKGDIPEGYSVSREKKERFSLILESASTNQTSMYLCASTGGSLGEQYFGPGTRLTVT.

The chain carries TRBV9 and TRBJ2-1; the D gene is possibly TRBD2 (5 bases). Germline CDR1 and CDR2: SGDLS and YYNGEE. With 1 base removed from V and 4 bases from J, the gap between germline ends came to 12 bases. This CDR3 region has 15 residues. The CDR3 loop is CASSVSGKPYNEQFF. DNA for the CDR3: TGTGCCAGCAGCGTATCGGGAAAGCCTTACAATGAGCAGTTCTTC.